Listed below are T cell receptor beta chains from one sample, sequenced in a study of beta chain features in type 1 diabetes. Using immunoSEQ multiplex PCR, the repertoire was profiled, and TCRdb retains in-frame clones only, with some absent. The sample consists of about 660,000 clones, 11% to 15% of them appearing once. The sample was naive CD4+ T cells from blood. These receptors originate from a man aged 18 to 30 with type 1 diabetes. Both conserved end residues are part of each CDR3. The order of the fields is V gene, D gene, clone size, J gene, CDR3 DNA, CDR3 protein. A D gene is named only where the DNA matches it firmly. Size is stated for part of the rows, as once, few or many counts, or as a class when the clone is expanded.

V gene: TRBV2
D gene: -
clone size: -
J gene: TRBJ2-5
CDR3 DNA: TGTGCCAGCTCCGACGGGGGCCATCGAGAGACCCAGTACTTC
CDR3 protein: CASSDGGHRETQYF

V gene: TRBV5-1
D gene: -
clone size: few
J gene: TRBJ2-7
CDR3 DNA: TGCGCCAGCAGCTTACGCTACGAGCAGTACTTC
CDR3 protein: CASSLRYEQYF

V gene: TRBV11-2
D gene: -
clone size: -
J gene: TRBJ1-5
CDR3 DNA: TGTGCCAGCAGCTTACTGGATCAGCCCCAGCATTTT
CDR3 protein: CASSLLDQPQHF

V gene: TRBV7-9
D gene: -
clone size: few
J gene: TRBJ1-5
CDR3 DNA: TGTGCCAGCAGTCAAGGAGGTGGCAATCAGCCCCAGCATTTT
CDR3 protein: CASSQGGGNQPQHF

V gene: TRBV25-1
D gene: -
clone size: -
J gene: TRBJ2-7
CDR3 DNA: TGTGCCAGCATTAAGCAAACAGGTACCGAGCAGTACTTC
CDR3 protein: CASIKQTGTEQYF

V gene: TRBV28
D gene: -
clone size: -
J gene: TRBJ1-6
CDR3 DNA: TGTGCCAGCAAGAGCAGCCGGACAAATAATTCACCCCTCCACTTT
CDR3 protein: CASKSSRTNNSPLHF

V gene: TRBV30
D gene: -
clone size: -
J gene: TRBJ1-6
CDR3 DNA: TGTGCCTGGAGTGTATACGACCGAAATTCACCCCTCCACTTT
CDR3 protein: CAWSVYDRNSPLHF

V gene: TRBV23-1
D gene: -
clone size: -
J gene: TRBJ2-7
CDR3 DNA: TGCGCCAGCACTTTGACCGGCTACGAGCAGTACTTC
CDR3 protein: CASTLTGYEQYF

V gene: TRBV7-9
D gene: TRBD1
clone size: -
J gene: TRBJ1-2
CDR3 DNA: TGTGCCAGCAGGGTTTCCGGGACAGATGGCTACACCTTC
CDR3 protein: CASRVSGTDGYTF

V gene: TRBV11-1
D gene: -
clone size: few
J gene: TRBJ2-1
CDR3 DNA: TGTGCCAGCAGCTTAGGGTATGAGCAGTTCTTC
CDR3 protein: CASSLGYEQFF

V gene: TRBV5-1
D gene: -
clone size: -
J gene: TRBJ2-5
CDR3 DNA: TGCGCCAGCAGCTTGGGGGCAGCCTTCCAAGAGACCCAGTACTTC
CDR3 protein: CASSLGAAFQETQYF

V gene: TRBV5-4
D gene: TRBD2
clone size: -
J gene: TRBJ2-2
CDR3 DNA: TGTGCCAGCAGCATTAGCGGGGGGATGGGCACCGGGGAGCTGTTTTTT
CDR3 protein: CASSISGGMGTGELFF

V gene: TRBV7-6
D gene: -
clone size: -
J gene: TRBJ2-7
CDR3 DNA: TGTGCCAGCAGCGGGGGCCGGGGATACGAGCAGTACTTC
CDR3 protein: CASSGGRGYEQYF

V gene: TRBV18
D gene: -
clone size: -
J gene: TRBJ2-5
CDR3 DNA: TGTGCCAGCTCACGGGCCGGGGAAGAGACCCAGTACTTC
CDR3 protein: CASSRAGEETQYF

V gene: TRBV19
D gene: -
clone size: -
J gene: TRBJ2-5
CDR3 DNA: TGTGCCAGTAGTATCGGACGAAAAGAGACCCAGTACTTC
CDR3 protein: CASSIGRKETQYF

V gene: TRBV4-1
D gene: -
clone size: few
J gene: TRBJ1-1
CDR3 DNA: TGCGCCAGCAGCCGGTGGGATAGGGTTTTGGACACTGAAGCTTTCTTT
CDR3 protein: CASSRWDRVLDTEAFF

V gene: TRBV30
D gene: TRBD1
clone size: -
J gene: TRBJ1-1
CDR3 DNA: TGTGCCTGTCGTACTAACAGGGGGCGAAACACTGAAGCTTTCTTT
CDR3 protein: CACRTNRGRNTEAFF

V gene: TRBV7-2
D gene: -
clone size: few
J gene: TRBJ1-4
CDR3 DNA: TGTGCCAGCAGCTCCCGGGGTTTTGAAAAACTGTTTTTT
CDR3 protein: CASSSRGFEKLFF

V gene: TRBV6-6
D gene: -
clone size: few
J gene: TRBJ2-1
CDR3 DNA: TGTGCCAGCAGTTACTCGAACGGGGGCGCCAACAATGAGCAGTTCTTC
CDR3 protein: CASSYSNGGANNEQFF

V gene: TRBV29-1
D gene: -
clone size: -
J gene: TRBJ2-7
CDR3 DNA: TGCAGCGTTAGGGCAGACGCATACGAGCAGTACTTC
CDR3 protein: CSVRADAYEQYF

V gene: TRBV6-5
D gene: -
clone size: -
J gene: TRBJ2-3
CDR3 DNA: TGTGCCAGCAGAACCGTAGCGGCAGGCACAGATACGCAGTATTTT
CDR3 protein: CASRTVAAGTDTQYF

V gene: TRBV7-2
D gene: TRBD1
clone size: few
J gene: TRBJ2-1
CDR3 DNA: TGTGCCAGCATGGACAGGGTATACAATGAGCAGTTCTTC
CDR3 protein: CASMDRVYNEQFF

V gene: TRBV6-1
D gene: -
clone size: -
J gene: TRBJ1-1
CDR3 DNA: TGTGCCAGCAGTGCACAGCGAACTGAAGCTTTCTTT
CDR3 protein: CASSAQRTEAFF

V gene: TRBV29-1
D gene: -
clone size: few
J gene: TRBJ2-6
CDR3 DNA: TGCAGCGTTGAGGGGGGAGTGGCCGGGGCCAACGTCCTGACTTTC
CDR3 protein: CSVEGGVAGANVLTF

V gene: TRBV13
D gene: -
clone size: few
J gene: TRBJ1-1
CDR3 DNA: TGTGCCAGCAGCCCCCCCGAAGGCGGAGTCACTGAAGCTTTCTTT
CDR3 protein: CASSPPEGGVTEAFF

V gene: TRBV14
D gene: -
clone size: -
J gene: TRBJ1-4
CDR3 DNA: TGTGCCAGCAGCCAAAATCGAGGTGAAAAACTGTTTTTT
CDR3 protein: CASSQNRGEKLFF

V gene: TRBV29-1
D gene: -
clone size: few
J gene: TRBJ2-3
CDR3 DNA: TGCAGCGTTGAAGATTTTCGGGGCTTGCGCACAGATACGCAGTATTTT
CDR3 protein: CSVEDFRGLRTDTQYF

V gene: TRBV25-1
D gene: -
clone size: -
J gene: TRBJ2-5
CDR3 DNA: TGTGCCAGCTCATGGGGGCAGGAGACCCAGTACTTC
CDR3 protein: CASSWGQETQYF

V gene: TRBV5-1
D gene: -
clone size: few
J gene: TRBJ2-2
CDR3 DNA: TGCGCCAGCAGCTTGAATGTGAACACCGGGGAGCTGTTTTTT
CDR3 protein: CASSLNVNTGELFF

V gene: TRBV11-2
D gene: -
clone size: -
J gene: TRBJ2-1
CDR3 DNA: TGTGCCAGCAGCTTAGATCGGAACTGGGAGCAGTTCTTC
CDR3 protein: CASSLDRNWEQFF